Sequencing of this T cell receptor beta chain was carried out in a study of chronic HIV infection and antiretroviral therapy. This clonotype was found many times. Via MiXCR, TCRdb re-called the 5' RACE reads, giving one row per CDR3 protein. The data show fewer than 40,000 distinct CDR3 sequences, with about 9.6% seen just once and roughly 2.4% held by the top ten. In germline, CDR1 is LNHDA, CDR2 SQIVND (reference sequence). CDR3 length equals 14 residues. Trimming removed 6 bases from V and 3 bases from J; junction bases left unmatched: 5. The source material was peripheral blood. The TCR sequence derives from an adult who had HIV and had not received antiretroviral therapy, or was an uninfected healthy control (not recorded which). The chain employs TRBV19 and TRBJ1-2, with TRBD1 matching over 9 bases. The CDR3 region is CASSSTGGDYGYTF. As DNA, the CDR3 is TGTGCCAGTAGCTCTACAGGGGGCGACTATGGCTACACCTTC. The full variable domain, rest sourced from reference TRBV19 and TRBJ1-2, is DGGITQSPKYLFRKEGQNVTLSCEQNLNHDAMYWYRQDPGQGLRLIYYSQIVNDFQKGDIAEGYSVSREKKESFPLTVTSAQKNPTAFYLCASSSTGGDYGYTFGSGTRLTVV.